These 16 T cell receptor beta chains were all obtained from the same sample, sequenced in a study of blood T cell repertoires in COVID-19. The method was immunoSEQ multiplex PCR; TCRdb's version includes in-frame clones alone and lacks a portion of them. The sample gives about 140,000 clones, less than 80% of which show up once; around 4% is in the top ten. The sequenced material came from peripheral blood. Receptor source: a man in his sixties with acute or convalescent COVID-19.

CDR3 sequence reads: CASSSTYNEQFF. DNA for the CDR3: TGTGCCAGCAGCTCCACCTACAATGAGCAGTTCTTC. The chain has TRBV7-9 and TRBJ2-1; D ambiguous. V was pared by 4 bases and J by 2 bases, with 3 bases between. Germline CDR1 is SEHNR and CDR2 is FQNEAQ (reference sequence). The CDR3 length is 12 residues.

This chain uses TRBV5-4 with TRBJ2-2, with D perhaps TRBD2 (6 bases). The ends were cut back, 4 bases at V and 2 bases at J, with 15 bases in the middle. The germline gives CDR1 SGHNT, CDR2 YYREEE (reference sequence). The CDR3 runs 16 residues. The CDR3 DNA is TGTGCCAGCAGCCCCCAGCCGGGAGTTAACACCGGGGAGCTGTTTTTT. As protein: CASSPQPGVNTGELFF.

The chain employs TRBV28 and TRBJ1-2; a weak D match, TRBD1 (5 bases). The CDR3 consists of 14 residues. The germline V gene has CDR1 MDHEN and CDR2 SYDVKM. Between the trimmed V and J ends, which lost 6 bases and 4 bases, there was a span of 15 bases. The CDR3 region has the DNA TGTGCCAGCAGCCCGGGGACTCGGTCCTATGGCTACACCTTC. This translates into CASSPGTRSYGYTF.

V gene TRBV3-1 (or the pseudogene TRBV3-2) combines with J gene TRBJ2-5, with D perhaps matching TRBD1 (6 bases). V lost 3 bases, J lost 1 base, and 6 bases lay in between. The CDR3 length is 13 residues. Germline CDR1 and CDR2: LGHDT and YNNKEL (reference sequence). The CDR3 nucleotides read TGTGCCAGCAGCCAGGGGGCCCAAGAGACCCAGTACTTC. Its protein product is CASSQGAQETQYF.

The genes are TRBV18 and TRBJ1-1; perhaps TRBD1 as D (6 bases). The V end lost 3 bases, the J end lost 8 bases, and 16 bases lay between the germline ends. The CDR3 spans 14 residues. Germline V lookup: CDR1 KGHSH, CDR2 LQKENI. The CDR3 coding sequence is TGTGCCAGCTCACCTCTAAACACGGACAGCGAAGCTTTCTTT. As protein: CASSPLNTDSEAFF.

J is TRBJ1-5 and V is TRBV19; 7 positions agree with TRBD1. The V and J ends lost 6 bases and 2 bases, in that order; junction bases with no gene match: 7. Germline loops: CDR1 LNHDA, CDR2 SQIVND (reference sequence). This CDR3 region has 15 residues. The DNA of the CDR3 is TGTGCCAGTAGACCGAGGGGGCTTGGCAATCAGCCCCAGCATTTT. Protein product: CASRPRGLGNQPQHF.

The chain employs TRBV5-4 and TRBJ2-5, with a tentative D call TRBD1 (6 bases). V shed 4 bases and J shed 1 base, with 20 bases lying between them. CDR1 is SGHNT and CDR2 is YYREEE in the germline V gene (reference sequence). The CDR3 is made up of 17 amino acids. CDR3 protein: CASSQRGNRELQETQYF. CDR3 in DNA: TGTGCCAGCAGCCAACGCGGCAACAGGGAACTCCAAGAGACCCAGTACTTC. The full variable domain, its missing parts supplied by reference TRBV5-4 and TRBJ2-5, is ETGVTQSPTHLIKTRGQQVTLRCSSQSGHNTVSWYQQALGQGPQFIFQYYREEENGRGNFPPRFSGLQFPNYSSELNVNALELDDSALYLCASSQRGNRELQETQYFGPGTRLLVL.

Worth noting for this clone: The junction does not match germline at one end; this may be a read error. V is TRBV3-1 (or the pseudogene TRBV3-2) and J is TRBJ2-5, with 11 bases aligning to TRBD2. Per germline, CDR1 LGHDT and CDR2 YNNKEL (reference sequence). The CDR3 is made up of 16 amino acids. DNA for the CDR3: TGTGCCAGCAGCCCCCTTTCGGGACTAGCGGAAGAGTCCCAGTACTTC. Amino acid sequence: CASSPLSGLAEESQYF.

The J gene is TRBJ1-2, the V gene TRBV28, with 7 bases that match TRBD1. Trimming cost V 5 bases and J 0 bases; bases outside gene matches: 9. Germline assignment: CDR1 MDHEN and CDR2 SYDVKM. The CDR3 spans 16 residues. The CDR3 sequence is CASSQGGLSANYGYTF. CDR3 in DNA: TGTGCCAGCAGTCAGGGGGGTTTGTCGGCTAACTATGGCTACACCTTC.

The DNA for the CDR3 is TGTGCCAGCAGCTTGCCTGGGAGGGCCGGGGAGCTGTTTTTT. This sequence encodes CASSLPGRAGELFF. The chain couples TRBV7-6 to TRBJ2-2; 7 bases fit TRBD2. The J segment lost 6 bases and the V segment lost 3 bases, leaving 4 bases of the junction unmatched. The length of the CDR3 is 14 residues. The germline gives CDR1 SGHVS, CDR2 FNYEAQ.

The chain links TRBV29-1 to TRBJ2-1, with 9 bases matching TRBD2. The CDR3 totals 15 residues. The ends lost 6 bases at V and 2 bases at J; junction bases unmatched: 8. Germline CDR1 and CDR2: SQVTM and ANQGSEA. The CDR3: CSVYGLAQTYNEQFF. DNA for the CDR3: TGCAGCGTGTACGGACTAGCGCAGACCTACAATGAGCAGTTCTTC.

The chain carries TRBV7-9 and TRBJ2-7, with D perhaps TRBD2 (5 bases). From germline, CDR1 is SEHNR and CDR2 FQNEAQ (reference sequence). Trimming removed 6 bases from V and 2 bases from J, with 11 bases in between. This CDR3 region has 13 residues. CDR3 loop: CASSSSGTYEQYF. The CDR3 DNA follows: TGTGCCAGCAGTTCATCCGGGACCTACGAGCAGTACTTC. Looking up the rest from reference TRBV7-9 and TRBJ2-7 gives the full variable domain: DTGVSQNPRHKITKRGQNVTFRCDPISEHNRLYWYRQTLGQGPEFLTYFQNEAQLEKSRLLSDRFSAERPKGSFSTLEIQRTEQGDSAMYLCASSSSGTYEQYFGPGTRLTVT.

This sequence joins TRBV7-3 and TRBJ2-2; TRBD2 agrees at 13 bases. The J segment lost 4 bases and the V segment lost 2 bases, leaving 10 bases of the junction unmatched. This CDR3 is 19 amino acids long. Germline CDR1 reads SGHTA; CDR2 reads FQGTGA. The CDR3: CASSLWGLAGPATTGELFF. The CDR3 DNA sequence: TGTGCCAGCAGCTTATGGGGACTAGCGGGGCCGGCGACCACCGGGGAGCTGTTTTTT.

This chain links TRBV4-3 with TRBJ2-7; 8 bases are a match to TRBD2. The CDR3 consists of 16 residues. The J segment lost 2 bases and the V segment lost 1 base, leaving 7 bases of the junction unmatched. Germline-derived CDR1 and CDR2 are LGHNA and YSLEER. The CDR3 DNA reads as TGCGCCAGCAGCCAAGTCGGAAGCGGGAGTGCCTACGAGCAGTACTTC. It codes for CASSQVGSGSAYEQYF.

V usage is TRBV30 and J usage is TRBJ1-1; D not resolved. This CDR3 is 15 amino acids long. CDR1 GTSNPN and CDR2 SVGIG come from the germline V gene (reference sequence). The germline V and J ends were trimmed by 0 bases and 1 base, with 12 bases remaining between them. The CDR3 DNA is TGTGCCTGGAGTGTGTTCGGAGCTAGGAACACTGAAGCTTTCTTT. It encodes CAWSVFGARNTEAFF.

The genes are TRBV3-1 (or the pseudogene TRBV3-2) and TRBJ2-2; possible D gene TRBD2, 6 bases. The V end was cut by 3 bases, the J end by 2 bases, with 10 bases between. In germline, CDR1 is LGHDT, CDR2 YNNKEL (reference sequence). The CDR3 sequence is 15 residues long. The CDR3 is CASSHRGKNTGELFF. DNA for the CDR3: TGTGCCAGCAGCCACCGGGGGAAAAACACCGGGGAGCTGTTTTTT.